These 24 T cell receptor beta chains share one sample of origin, sequenced in a study of Graves' ophthalmopathy and Graves' hyperthyroidism. From RNA, the CDR3 regions of TCR beta chains were amplified and sequenced. RT-PCR in the first round used HTBI primers; a second-round multiplex PCR followed. TCRdb analysed the multiplex PCR reads with MiXCR anew, one entry per CDR3 protein. The sample lists almost 750,000 distinct CDR3 sequences; 40% were seen once. Sequencing used peripheral blood. These receptors came from an adult man with Graves' ophthalmopathy.

CDR3 amino acids: CASSVGSGFYGYTF. The CDR3, as DNA: TGTGCCAGCAGCGTAGGTAGCGGGTTTTATGGCTACACCTTC. The V call is TRBV9, the J call TRBJ1-2, with unresolved D. The germline V gene has CDR1 SGDLS and CDR2 YYNGEE. V lost 0 bases and J 5 bases, leaving 11 bases between the germline ends. CDR3 size: 14 residues.

This sequence joins TRBV24-1 and TRBJ2-7; D is ambiguous. Trimming took off 3 bases at V and 6 bases at J, with 11 bases between the two ends. The CDR3 is made up of 13 amino acids. Germline loops: CDR1 KGHDR, CDR2 SFDVKD. The chain's CDR3 is CATSDVSRREQYF. For the CDR3, the DNA is TGTGCCACCAGTGATGTGAGTCGGCGCGAGCAGTACTTC.

For this clonotype: This could be a read error, since a much larger clone is one nucleotide away. The V and J genes are TRBV10-2 and TRBJ1-1, with 9 bases that match TRBD1. In germline, CDR1 is WSHSY, CDR2 SAAADI. The CDR3 totals 14 residues. The CDR3 protein is CASSETGGSTETFF. The CDR3 region has the DNA TGCGCCAGCAGTGAAACAGGGGGCTCCACTGAAACTTTCTTT.

The J gene is TRBJ1-5, the V gene TRBV7-6; unclear D gene. Trimming removed 1 base at V and 6 bases at J, with 10 bases between. Germline V CDR1 and CDR2: SGHVS, FNYEAQ. The CDR3 is 14 amino acids. The CDR3 protein is CASSLGSGSQPQHF. Here the CDR3 DNA reads TGTGCCAGCAGCTTAGGGTCGGGCTCTCAGCCCCAGCATTTT.

This clonotype showed up many times. The rearrangement joins TRBV13 to TRBJ1-2; D perhaps matches TRBD1 (5 bases). The germline V gene encodes CDR1 PRHDT and CDR2 FYEKMQ (reference sequence). The CDR3 has 15 residues. V gave up 1 base and J gave up 1 base, with 10 bases separating them. In DNA, the CDR3 is TGTGCCAGCAGCTTAGTCGGCAGGGATAACTATGGCTACACCTTC. This codes for CASSLVGRDNYGYTF.

The chain links TRBV4-1 to TRBJ2-7, with no clear D. Trimming cost V 4 bases and J 0 bases, with 10 bases left between them. The CDR3 totals 14 residues. CDR1 MGHRA and CDR2 YSYEKL come from the germline V gene. DNA of the CDR3: TGCGCCAGCAGCCCAGCCCCCCTCTCCTACGAGCAGTACTTC. Its protein product is CASSPAPLSYEQYF.

This clonotype has a count of ten or more. V is TRBV7-6 and J is TRBJ2-5; tentatively, D is TRBD1 (6 bases). Trimming took off 1 base at V and 2 bases at J, with 11 bases between the two ends. Germline V CDR1 and CDR2: SGHVS, FNYEAQ. The length of the CDR3 is 15 residues. DNA of the CDR3: TGTGCCAGCAGCTTAGTACAGGGCCCGCAAGAGACCCAGTACTTC. Translated, it gives CASSLVQGPQETQYF.

This chain uses TRBV20-1 with TRBJ2-7, with D perhaps matching TRBD1 (6 bases). V shed 5 bases and J shed 2 bases, with 16 bases lying between them. Looked up from germline, CDR1 is DFQATT and CDR2 is SNEGSKA (reference sequence). The CDR3 sequence is 14 residues long. CDR3 bases: TGCAGTGCTGAACCAAACAGGGCCGCCTACGAGCAGTACTTC. It yields the protein CSAEPNRAAYEQYF.

This chain uses TRBV12-3 or TRBV12-4 with TRBJ1-6; TRBD1 matches 7 bases. This CDR3 region has 15 residues. The trim removed 6 bases at V and 8 bases at J, leaving 10 bases unmatched. CDR3 in DNA: TGTGCCAGCAGCAGGGGGGCGATAAAAGATTCACCCCTCCACTTT. Its protein is CASSRGAIKDSPLHF.

The V gene is TRBV20-1, the J gene TRBJ2-5; a possible D gene is TRBD1 (6 bases). With 0 bases removed from V and 2 bases from J, the gap between germline ends came to 16 bases. The CDR3 spans 16 residues. The V gene's germline CDR1 is DFQATT and CDR2 SNEGSKA (reference sequence). CDR3 nucleotides: TGCAGTGCTAGAGAGCCCACAGGGACCTTACAAGAGACCCAGTACTTC. Protein product: CSAREPTGTLQETQYF.

This clonotype has just a few counts. This chain links TRBV12-3 or TRBV12-4 with TRBJ2-7; 8 bases fit TRBD2. The CDR3 extends over 16 amino acids. V trimming: 5 bases; J trimming: 4 bases; junction bases outside the gene matches: 13. CDR3 coding DNA: TGTGCCAGCAGTCCCCATCCCGGACTAGCCCCTTACGAGCAGTACTTC. Its translation: CASSPHPGLAPYEQYF.

The V and J genes are TRBV7-9 and TRBJ2-7, with unresolved D. Trimming took off 7 bases at V and 3 bases at J, with 10 bases between the two ends. CDR1 is SEHNR, CDR2 FQNEAQ, per germline (reference sequence). CDR3 size: 12 residues. CDR3 residues: CASTPTGYEQYF. Written as DNA, the CDR3 is TGTGCCAGCACCCCGACCGGCTACGAGCAGTACTTC.

This chain connects TRBV7-8 to TRBJ1-6; 9 bases align to TRBD1. Trimming removed 10 bases from V and 3 bases from J; junction bases left unmatched: 7. The CDR3 consists of 15 residues. Germline lookup yields CDR1 SGHVS and CDR2 FQNEAQ. The chain's CDR3 is CATTPTGGYNSPLHF. Written as DNA, the CDR3 is TGTGCCACAACCCCGACAGGGGGCTATAATTCACCCCTCCACTTT.

The table lists this clonotype with a few counts. The rearrangement uses TRBV7-9 and TRBJ2-2; TRBD2 is a possible D gene (6 bases). This CDR3 region has 15 residues. Trimming left V 5 bases short and J 2 bases short, with 12 bases between. Germline V gene data show CDR1 as SEHNR and CDR2 as FQNEAQ (reference sequence). CDR3 residues: CASSVGGVNTGELFF. As DNA, the CDR3 is TGTGCCAGCAGCGTCGGGGGAGTCAACACCGGGGAGCTGTTTTTT.

This chain joins TRBV10-1 and TRBJ2-5; 7 bases align to TRBD1. After removal of 8 bases from V and 4 bases from J, the junction contained 13 bases not matched to a gene. This CDR3 has 15 residues. The germline V gene encodes CDR1 WNHNN and CDR2 SYGVQD (reference sequence). DNA for the CDR3: TGCGCCAGCGGTGGTTACAGGGGAGCAGCAGAGACCCAGTACTTC. Its translation: CASGGYRGAAETQYF.

A note on this clonotype: One end of the junction varies from germline; a read error may be responsible. The V and J genes are TRBV10-3 and TRBJ1-1; 7 nucleotides line up with TRBD1. CDR3 length: 15 residues. CDR1 is ENHRY and CDR2 is SYGVKD in the germline V gene. The CDR3 protein is CASSPGQVGGTEAFF. The DNA of the CDR3 is TGTGCCAGCAGTCCCGGACAGGTTGGGGGCACTGAAGCTTTCTTT.

This clonotype showed up just once. Given a much more abundant clone one base away, this may be a read error. CDR3 sequence: CAIGSTVLATESFF. CDR3 coding DNA: TGTGCCATCGGTTCGACAGTCCTGGCCACTGAATCTTTCTTT. V is TRBV10-3 and J is TRBJ1-1, with TRBD1 as a possible D gene (5 bases). Germline V gene lookup returns CDR1 ENHRY and CDR2 SYGVKD. The CDR3 length is 14 residues.

In its sample, this clonotype was seen a few times. The chain joins TRBV10-3 to TRBJ2-2; TRBD2 is a possible D gene (6 bases). This CDR3 is 16 amino acids long. V lost 0 bases and J 5 bases, leaving 13 bases between the germline ends. Germline V gene sequence: CDR1 ENHRY, CDR2 SYGVKD. The CDR3 nucleotides are TGTGCCATCAGTGAGTCTCTGGCGGGGAGGACCGGGGAGCTGTTTTTT. Encoded protein: CAISESLAGRTGELFF.

This clonotype appeared a few times. This chain uses TRBV5-1 with TRBJ1-1; D gene uncertain. Germline loops: CDR1 SGHRS, CDR2 YFSETQ. The V end was cut by 4 bases, the J end by 1 base, with 14 bases between. The CDR3 covers 15 residues. Here the CDR3 DNA reads TGCGCCAGCAGCCTACGGACGGGCCAGAACACTGAAGCTTTCTTT. As protein: CASSLRTGQNTEAFF.

The chain recombines TRBV9 with TRBJ1-3; D is unclear. The CDR3 extends over 16 amino acids. Germline V gene sequence: CDR1 SGDLS, CDR2 YYNGEE. The ends were cut back, 4 bases at V and 0 bases at J, with 14 bases in the middle. Here the CDR3 DNA reads TGTGCCAGCAGCCAAACGGACTCTTTCTCTGGAAACACCATATATTTT. Protein: CASSQTDSFSGNTIYF.

The table lists this clonotype with a few counts. V gene TRBV25-1 combines with J gene TRBJ1-2; D unresolved. The germline V gene encodes CDR1 MGHDK and CDR2 SYGVNS. CDR3 length: 13 residues. The V and J ends lost 5 bases and 0 bases respectively, with 7 bases between them. The CDR3 DNA sequence: TGTGCCAGCAGTTTAGTGGCTAACTATGGCTACACCTTC. Translating gives CASSLVANYGYTF.

This clonotype was recorded many times. V gene TRBV10-3 combines with J gene TRBJ1-1; 7 nucleotides match TRBD1. Germline V gene sequence: CDR1 ENHRY, CDR2 SYGVKD. This CDR3 contains 15 residues. V was pared by 3 bases and J by 5 bases, with 9 bases of the junction left unmatched. The CDR3 DNA reads TGTGCCATCAGTGAAGGAAACAGGGGAGGAACTGAAGCTTTCTTT. As protein: CAISEGNRGGTEAFF.

The rearrangement links TRBV19 to TRBJ1-1; a weak D match, TRBD1 (5 bases). The V end lost 1 base, the J end lost 1 base, and 10 bases lay between the germline ends. The CDR3 contains 15 residues. Germline CDR1 and CDR2: LNHDA and SQIVND (reference sequence). CDR3 bases: TGTGCCAGTAGTATAGCGCGGCAGGGGAACACTGAAGCTTTCTTT. Translating gives CASSIARQGNTEAFF.

This chain joins TRBV7-9 and TRBJ1-4; TRBD1 agrees at 8 bases. CDR3 length: 16 residues. Germline values: CDR1 SEHNR, CDR2 FQNEAQ (reference sequence). V was clipped by 6 bases and J by 4 bases; unmatched bases: 10. The CDR3 nucleotides read TGTGCCAGCAGTAAGGGTGGACAGGGCAGTAATGAAAAACTGTTTTTT. Its translation is CASSKGGQGSNEKLFF. The variable domain in full, completed from reference TRBV7-9 and TRBJ1-4, reads DTGVSQNPRHKITKRGQNVTFRCDPISEHNRLYWYRQTLGQGPEFLTYFQNEAQLEKSRLLSDRFSAERPKGSFSTLEIQRTEQGDSAMYLCASSKGGQGSNEKLFFGSGTQLSVL.